What follows is one T cell receptor (beta chain) and its context. This clonotype was seen repeatedly, ten times or more. Its specific antigen is unknown. The input lacks base qualities; no much larger clone sits a single base away. This sample is part of a study of regulatory T cells in long-lasting Graves disease (dated by TCRdb to about 2021). Looking at the study overall: Persistent Graves' disease was defined as persistently positive TSH receptor autoantibodies together with antithyroid drug treatment for over 5 years. This study used TCR sequencing and RNA sequencing of peripheral blood to compare persistent Graves' disease patients against newly diagnosed Graves' disease patients. The study was conducted in China and was registered as a clinical trial. A total of 35 or so samples were covered by TCR sequencing, comprising some 13 persistent and approximately 20 newly diagnosed Graves' disease patients. In the clinical cohort, patients with persistent Graves' disease had used antithyroid drugs for an average of around ten years. Findings and caveats that apply to the study as a whole: Preferential use of TRBV28, TRBJ1-2 and TRBJ2-5 was observed in persistent disease, whereas TRBV20-1 and TRBJ2-1 were favored in newly diagnosed disease. Sequencing and analysis were limited to the TCR beta chain. As a limitation, the authors acknowledged that the small sample size may reduce accuracy. Compared with newly diagnosed patients, persistent Graves' disease patients had lower TCR Shannon entropy and fewer highly expanded clones, which suggests clonal expansion. Persistent patients shared more public clonotypes among themselves (around 3,000) than newly diagnosed patients did (roughly 910). The study examined only peripheral blood because the primary lesion, thyroid tissue, could not be accessed.

Libraries were made using multiplex PCR. Sequencing was performed on an Illumina HiSeq 4000. To build TCR beta libraries, CDR3 regions were amplified by Arm-PCR using iRepertoire HTBI primers. Before sequencing, the PCR products went through gel purification. The paper's processing steps were these. Across samples, fewer than 70 TRBV and roughly 13 TRBJ segments were identified and used for gene usage analysis of CDR3 amino acid clonotypes. COPE and FqMerger were used to merge the filtered high-quality paired reads into contigs. Contigs were aligned with BLAST to IMGT TRBV, TRBD and TRBJ reference genes, and CDR3 was defined per IMGT. Highly expanded clones were defined as clonotypes with a frequency above 0.1%. Shannon entropy was used to measure repertoire diversity, and the Gini coefficient was used to measure V-J evenness. Clonotypes shared by more than one individual were considered public. TCRdb reprocessing: public reads trimmed at Q25 with fastp, clones called with MiXCR, in-frame beta chains kept. Merged by CDR3 protein, the rows form single entries marked with the most common genes and DNA. The V and J calls reflect TCRdb's pipeline rather than the authors' work. This sample comprises a few hundred thousand distinct CDR3 sequences, 23% of them detected only once. The top ten constitute about 27% of the sample.

This specimen's time point label, interpreted: persistent/refractory GD, antithyroid drugs over 5 years with positive TRAb. For both TCR sequencing and RNA sequencing, RNA was extracted from PBMCs using TRIzol. The diagnosis of Graves' disease followed American Thyroid Association guidelines. Recruitment of patients was carried out at an endocrinology department in Xi'an, China. Each patient gave approximately 9 milliliters of peripheral blood, collected in an EDTA anticoagulant tube. Ficoll Paque Plus density gradient separation was used to isolate PBMCs, and no further T cell sorting was done. An Agilent 2100 Bioanalyzer and agarose gel were used to check RNA quality, and a NanoDrop 2000 was used to measure RNA concentration. Germline trimming: 7 bases from V, 6 bases from J; junction bases outside gene matches: 11. Spanning cysteine to phenylalanine, the CDR3 consists of 14 amino acids. This entry keeps only the CDR3 DNA: 42 bases, framed from base 1. CDR1 is given as MNHGY and CDR2 as SAAAGT, both from the germline V gene.

This sequence was found in a female donor with Graves disease. The chain uses TRBV6-8 and TRBJ2-7; TRBD1 lines up with 8 middle nucleotides. The sample here was peripheral blood mononuclear cells (PBMCs), taken when the disease was refractory, from a patient treated with antithyroid drugs. The CDR3 corresponds to CASIYTGQGREQYF. The DNA reads TGTGCCAGCATCTACACCGGACAGGGCCGCGAGCAGTACTTC.